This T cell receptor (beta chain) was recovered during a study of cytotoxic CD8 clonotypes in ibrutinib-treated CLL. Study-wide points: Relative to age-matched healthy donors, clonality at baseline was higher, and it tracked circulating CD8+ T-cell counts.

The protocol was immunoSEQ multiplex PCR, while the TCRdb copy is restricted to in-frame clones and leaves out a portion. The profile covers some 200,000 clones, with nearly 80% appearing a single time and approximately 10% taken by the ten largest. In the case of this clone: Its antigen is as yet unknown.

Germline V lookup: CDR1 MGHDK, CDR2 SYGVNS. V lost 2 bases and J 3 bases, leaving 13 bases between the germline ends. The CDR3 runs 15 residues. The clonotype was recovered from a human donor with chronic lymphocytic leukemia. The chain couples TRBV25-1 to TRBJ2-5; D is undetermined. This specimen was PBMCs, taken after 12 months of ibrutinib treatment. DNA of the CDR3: TGTGCCAGCAGTGAAGATGCGTGGGGAAAAGAGACCCAGTACTTC. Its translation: CASSEDAWGKETQYF. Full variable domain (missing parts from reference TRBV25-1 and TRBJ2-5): EADIYQTPRYLVIGTGKKITLECSQTMGHDKMYWYQQDPGMELHLIHYSYGVNSTEKGDLSSESTVSRIRTEHFPLTLESARPSHTSQYLCASSEDAWGKETQYFGPGTRLLVL.